One sample yielded the 10 T cell receptor beta chains listed below, sequenced in a study of regulatory T cells in long-lasting Graves disease. The time point was: newly diagnosed GD, antithyroid drugs for less than 3 months. From PBMCs, RNA was extracted and then used to make the TCR library. iRepertoire HTBI primers and Arm-PCR of CDR3 regions built TCR beta libraries. One entry per CDR3 protein results from TCRdb running MiXCR on the multiplex PCR reads. The data show about 400,000 distinct CDR3 sequences, around 15% seen once. Separately, the same data were catalogued under a study of T cells in Graves' hyperthyroidism and ophthalmopathy.

This material consisted of peripheral blood mononuclear cells (PBMCs), taken at new diagnosis, from a patient treated with antithyroid drugs. These receptor sequences come from a woman under 30 with Graves disease.

This clonotype showed up many times. The genes are TRBV20-1 and TRBJ2-5; D is perhaps TRBD2 (5 bases). The V end was cut by 1 base, the J end by 3 bases, with 12 bases between. The CDR3 is 14 residues long. Germline V CDR1 and CDR2: DFQATT, SNEGSKA (reference sequence). The CDR3 region has the DNA TGCAGTGCTAGAGCCGGGGTCCTGAAAGAGACCCAGTACTTC. This encodes CSARAGVLKETQYF.

A few counts support this clonotype. This chain joins TRBV29-1 and TRBJ2-7, with D perhaps given as TRBD1 or TRBD2 (7 bases each). Trimming stripped 4 bases from V and 4 bases from J, with 14 bases between. CDR1 is SQVTM, CDR2 ANQGSEA, per germline. The CDR3 has 13 amino acids. In nucleotides, the CDR3 is TGCAGCGTTGGGGCCAGGGGGGGGTACGAGCAGTACTTC. Amino acid sequence: CSVGARGGYEQYF.

V and J are TRBV20-1 and TRBJ2-2; tentative D call: TRBD1 (6 bases). Per germline, CDR1 DFQATT and CDR2 SNEGSKA (reference sequence). The length of the CDR3 is 13 residues. The V end lost 2 bases, the J end lost 5 bases, and 9 bases lay between the germline ends. The chain's CDR3 is CSARRQGTGELFF. As DNA, the CDR3 is TGCAGTGCTAGACGGCAGGGGACCGGGGAGCTGTTTTTT.

Many counts were recorded for this clonotype. The genes are TRBV3-1 and TRBJ1-2; TRBD1 matches 7 bases. V gave up 2 bases and J gave up 4 bases; unmatched junction bases: 10. Germline CDR1 is LGHDT and CDR2 is YNNKEL (reference sequence). The length of the CDR3 is 16 residues. CDR3 DNA: TGTGCCAGCAGCCAACATCCTGGGACAGATGGCTATGGCTACACCTTC. Protein sequence: CASSQHPGTDGYGYTF.

This clonotype was recorded many times. The rearrangement joins TRBV28 to TRBJ1-1; 7 bases align to TRBD1. This CDR3 region has 16 residues. Looked up from germline, CDR1 is MDHEN and CDR2 is SYDVKM. V was clipped by 6 bases and J by 1 base; unmatched bases: 11. This chain's CDR3 is CASSEGTGTENTEAFF. The CDR3 DNA reads as TGTGCCAGCAGCGAGGGAACCGGGACAGAGAACACTGAAGCTTTCTTT.

In its sample, this clonotype was seen many times. This chain joins TRBV27 and TRBJ1-2, with TRBD1 matching 7 bases. Germline CDR1 and CDR2: MNHEY and SMNVEV (reference sequence). The junction had 13 bases not matched to a gene; V was cut back by 8 bases and J by 7 bases. The CDR3 covers 14 residues. As DNA, the CDR3 is TGTGCCAGCGGGCTAGACAGGGAAAAGGGTGGCTACACCTTC. Protein sequence: CASGLDREKGGYTF.

There are many counts of this clonotype. The chain recombines TRBV20-1 with TRBJ1-1; D uncertain. The CDR3 loop spans 13 amino acids. The germline CDR1 and CDR2 sequences are DFQATT and SNEGSKA (reference sequence). V was cut by 2 bases and J by 2 bases, with 9 bases left in between. The CDR3 DNA follows: TGCAGTGCTAGACTGTACACAAACACTGAAGCTTTCTTT. This sequence encodes CSARLYTNTEAFF.

This clonotype was observed many times. The chain couples TRBV28 to TRBJ2-3; TRBD2 matches at 12 bases. J lost 6 bases, V lost 6 bases, and 7 bases had no gene match. Looked up from germline, CDR1 is MDHEN and CDR2 is SYDVKM. There are 15 residues in the CDR3. CDR3 nucleotides: TGTGCCAGCAGAAGGACTAGCGGGGTGGGCGATACGCAGTATTTT. It translates to CASRRTSGVGDTQYF.

This clonotype was counted only a few times. The CDR3 DNA sequence: TGCGCCAGCAGCCTCAAGACTGTCAGCACAGATACGCAGTATTTT. Protein product: CASSLKTVSTDTQYF. V usage is TRBV5-1 and J usage is TRBJ2-3; D gene uncertain. Between the trimmed V and J ends, which lost 4 bases and 0 bases, there was a span of 12 bases. This CDR3 has 15 amino acids. Per the germline V gene, CDR1 is SGHRS and CDR2 is YFSETQ.

This clonotype came up a few times. The genes are TRBV28 and TRBJ2-4; possible D gene TRBD2, 5 bases. CDR1 and CDR2 from the germline V gene are MDHEN and SYDVKM. The CDR3 spans 14 residues. V was trimmed by 5 bases and J by 0 bases, leaving 8 bases between them. The CDR3 region is CASSGGGAKNIQYF. The CDR3 bases are TGTGCCAGCAGTGGCGGAGGAGCCAAAAACATTCAGTACTTC.